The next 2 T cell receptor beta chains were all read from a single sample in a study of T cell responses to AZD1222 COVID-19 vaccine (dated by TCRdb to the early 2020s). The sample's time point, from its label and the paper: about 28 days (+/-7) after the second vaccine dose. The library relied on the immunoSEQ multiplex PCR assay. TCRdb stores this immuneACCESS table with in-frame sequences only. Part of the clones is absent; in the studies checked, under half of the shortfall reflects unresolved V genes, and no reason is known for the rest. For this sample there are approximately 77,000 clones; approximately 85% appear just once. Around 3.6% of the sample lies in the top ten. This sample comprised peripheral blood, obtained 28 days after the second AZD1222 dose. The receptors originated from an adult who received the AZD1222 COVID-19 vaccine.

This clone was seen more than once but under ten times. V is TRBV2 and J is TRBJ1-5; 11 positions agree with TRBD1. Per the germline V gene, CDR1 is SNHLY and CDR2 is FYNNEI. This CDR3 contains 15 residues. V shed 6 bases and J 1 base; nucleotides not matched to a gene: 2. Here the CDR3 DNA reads TGTGCCAGCAGAGGGACAGGGGGAAGCAATCAGCCCCAGCATTTT. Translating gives CASRGTGGSNQPQHF.

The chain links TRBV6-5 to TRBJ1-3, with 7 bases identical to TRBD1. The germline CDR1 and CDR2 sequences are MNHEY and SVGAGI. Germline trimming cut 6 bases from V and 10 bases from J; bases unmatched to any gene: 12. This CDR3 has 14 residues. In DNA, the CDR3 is TGTGCCAGCAGACGAGATCGACAGGGACCGACCATATATTTT. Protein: CASRRDRQGPTIYF.